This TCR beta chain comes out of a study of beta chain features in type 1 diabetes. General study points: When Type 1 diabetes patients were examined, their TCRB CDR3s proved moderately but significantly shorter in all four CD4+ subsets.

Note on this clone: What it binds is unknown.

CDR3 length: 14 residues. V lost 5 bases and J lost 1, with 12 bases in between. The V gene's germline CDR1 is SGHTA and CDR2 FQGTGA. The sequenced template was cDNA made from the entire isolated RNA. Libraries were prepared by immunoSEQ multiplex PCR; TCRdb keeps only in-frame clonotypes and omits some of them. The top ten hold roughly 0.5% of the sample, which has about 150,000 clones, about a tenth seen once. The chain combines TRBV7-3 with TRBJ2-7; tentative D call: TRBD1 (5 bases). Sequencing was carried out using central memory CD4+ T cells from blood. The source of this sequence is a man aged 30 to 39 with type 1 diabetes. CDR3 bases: TGTGCCAGCAGCCGTGGGGCGGAGTCCTACGAGCAGTACTTC. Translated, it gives CASSRGAESYEQYF. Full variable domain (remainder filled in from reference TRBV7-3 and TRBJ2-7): GAGVSQTPSNKVTEKGKYVELRCDPISGHTALYWYRQSLGQGPEFLIYFQGTGAADDSGLPNDRFFAVRPEGSVSTLKIQRTERGDSAVYLCASSRGAESYEQYFGPGTRLTVT.